Described below is a single T cell receptor beta chain sequence and its context. Sequenced by immunoSEQ multiplex PCR; TCRdb stores in-frame clones only, minus some. The sample consists of under 300,000 clones, nearly 90% of them appearing once. The sample originates from a study of blood T cell repertoires in COVID-19. V was pared by 1 base and J by 3 bases, with 9 bases between. The CDR3 contains 15 residues. Germline assignment: CDR1 SEHNR and CDR2 FQNEAQ (reference sequence). The rearrangement uses TRBV7-9 and TRBJ1-4; no firm D call. This clonotype originated in a woman aged 25 to 39 who had recovered from COVID-19. The sample was PBMCs or T cells enriched from blood (not recorded which). CDR3 in DNA: TGTGCCAGCAGCTTAGAGTGGGCGTCTAATGAAAAACTGTTTTTT. Translated, it gives CASSLEWASNEKLFF.